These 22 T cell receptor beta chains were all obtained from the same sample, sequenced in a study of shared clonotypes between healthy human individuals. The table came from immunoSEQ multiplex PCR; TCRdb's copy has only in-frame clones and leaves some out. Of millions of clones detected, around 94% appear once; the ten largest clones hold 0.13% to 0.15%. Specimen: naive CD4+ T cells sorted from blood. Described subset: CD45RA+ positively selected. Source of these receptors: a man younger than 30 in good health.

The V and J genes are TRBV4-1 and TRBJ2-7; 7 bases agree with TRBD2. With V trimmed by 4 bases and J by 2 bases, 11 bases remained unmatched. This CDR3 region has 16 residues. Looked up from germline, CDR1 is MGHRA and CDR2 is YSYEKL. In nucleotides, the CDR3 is TGCGCCAGCAGCCTAAGGGCAGCGAGCGGGACCTACGAGCAGTACTTC. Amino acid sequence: CASSLRAASGTYEQYF.

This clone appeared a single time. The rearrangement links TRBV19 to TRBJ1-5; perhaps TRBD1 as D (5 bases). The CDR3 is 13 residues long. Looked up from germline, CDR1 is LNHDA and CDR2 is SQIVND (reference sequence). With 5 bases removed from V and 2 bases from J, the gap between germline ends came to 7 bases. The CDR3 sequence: CASSQQGNQPQHF. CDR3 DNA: TGTGCCAGTAGTCAACAGGGCAATCAGCCCCAGCATTTT.

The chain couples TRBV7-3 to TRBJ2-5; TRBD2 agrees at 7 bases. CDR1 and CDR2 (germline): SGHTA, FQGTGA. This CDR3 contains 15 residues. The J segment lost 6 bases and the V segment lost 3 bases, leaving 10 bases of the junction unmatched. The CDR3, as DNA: TGTGCCAGCAGCTTTGGGGGAGCGGGGATAAAGACCCAGTACTTC. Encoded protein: CASSFGGAGIKTQYF.

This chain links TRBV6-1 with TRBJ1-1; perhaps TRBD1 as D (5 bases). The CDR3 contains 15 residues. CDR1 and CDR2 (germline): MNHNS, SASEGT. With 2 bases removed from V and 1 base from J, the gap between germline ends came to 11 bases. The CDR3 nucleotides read TGTGCCAGCAGTGAAAGTGGGGGGGGGAACACTGAAGCTTTCTTT. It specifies CASSESGGGNTEAFF.

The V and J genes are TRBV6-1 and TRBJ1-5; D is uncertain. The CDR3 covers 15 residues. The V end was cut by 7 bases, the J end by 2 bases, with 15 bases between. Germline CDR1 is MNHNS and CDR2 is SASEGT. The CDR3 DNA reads TGTGCCAGCATCGTAGTGGAGGGAGGCAATCAGCCCCAGCATTTT. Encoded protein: CASIVVEGGNQPQHF.

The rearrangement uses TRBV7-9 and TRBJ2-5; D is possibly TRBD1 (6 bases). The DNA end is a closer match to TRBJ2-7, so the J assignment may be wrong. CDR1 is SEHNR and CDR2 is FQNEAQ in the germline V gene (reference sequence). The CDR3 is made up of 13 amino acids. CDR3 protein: CASSLGQSHEQYF. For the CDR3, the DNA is TGTGCCAGCAGCCTTGGACAGAGCCACGAGCAGTACTTC.

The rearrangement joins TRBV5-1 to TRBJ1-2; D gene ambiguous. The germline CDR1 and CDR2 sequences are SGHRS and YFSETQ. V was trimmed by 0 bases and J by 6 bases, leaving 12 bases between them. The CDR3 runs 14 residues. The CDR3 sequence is CASSLESALNGYTF. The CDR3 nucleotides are TGCGCCAGCAGCTTGGAGTCAGCCCTAAATGGCTACACCTTC.

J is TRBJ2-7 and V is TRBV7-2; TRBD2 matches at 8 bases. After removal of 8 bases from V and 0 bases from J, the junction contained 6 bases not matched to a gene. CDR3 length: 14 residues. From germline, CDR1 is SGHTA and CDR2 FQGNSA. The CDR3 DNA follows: TGTGCCAGCGGAACACGGGGGGGCTCCTACGAGCAGTACTTC. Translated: CASGTRGGSYEQYF.

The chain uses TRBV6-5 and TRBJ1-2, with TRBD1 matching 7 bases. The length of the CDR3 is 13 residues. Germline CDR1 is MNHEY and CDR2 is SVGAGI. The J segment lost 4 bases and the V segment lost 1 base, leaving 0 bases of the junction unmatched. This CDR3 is CASSYWDSYGYTF. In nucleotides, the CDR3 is TGTGCCAGCAGTTACTGGGACAGCTATGGCTACACCTTC.

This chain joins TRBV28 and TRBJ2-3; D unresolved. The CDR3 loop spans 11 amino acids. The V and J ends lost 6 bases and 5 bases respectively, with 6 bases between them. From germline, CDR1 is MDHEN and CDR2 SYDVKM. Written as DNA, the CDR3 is TGTGCCAGCAGGGGAAGAGATACGCAGTATTTT. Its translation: CASRGRDTQYF.

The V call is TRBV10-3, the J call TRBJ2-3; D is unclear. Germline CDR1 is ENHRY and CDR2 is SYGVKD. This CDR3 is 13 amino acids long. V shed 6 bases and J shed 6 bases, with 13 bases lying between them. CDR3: CAIRAGSPDTQYF. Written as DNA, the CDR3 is TGTGCCATCAGGGCTGGTTCCCCGGATACGCAGTATTTT.

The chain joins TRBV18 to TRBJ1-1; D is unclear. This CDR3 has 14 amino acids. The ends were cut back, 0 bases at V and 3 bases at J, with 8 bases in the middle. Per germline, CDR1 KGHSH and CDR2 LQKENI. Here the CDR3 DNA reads TGTGCCAGCTCACCACCGGAAGGGTACACTGAAGCTTTCTTT. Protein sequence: CASSPPEGYTEAFF.

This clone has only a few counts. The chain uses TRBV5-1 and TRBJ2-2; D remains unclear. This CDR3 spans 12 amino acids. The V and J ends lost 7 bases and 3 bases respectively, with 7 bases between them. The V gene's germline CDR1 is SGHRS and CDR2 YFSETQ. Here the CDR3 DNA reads TGCGCCAGCGCGGTGTACACCGGGGAGCTGTTTTTT. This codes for CASAVYTGELFF. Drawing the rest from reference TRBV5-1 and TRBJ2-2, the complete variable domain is KAGVTQTPRYLIKTRGQQVTLSCSPISGHRSVSWYQQTPGQGLQFLFEYFSETQRNKGNFPGRFSGRQFSNSRSEMNVSTLELGDSALYLCASAVYTGELFFGEGSRLTVL.

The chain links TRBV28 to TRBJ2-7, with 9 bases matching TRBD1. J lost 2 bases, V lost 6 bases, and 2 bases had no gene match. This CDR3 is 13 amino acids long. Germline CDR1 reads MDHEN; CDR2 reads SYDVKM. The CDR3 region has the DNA TGTGCCAGCAGAGGGACAGGGCCCTACGAGCAGTACTTC. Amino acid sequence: CASRGTGPYEQYF.

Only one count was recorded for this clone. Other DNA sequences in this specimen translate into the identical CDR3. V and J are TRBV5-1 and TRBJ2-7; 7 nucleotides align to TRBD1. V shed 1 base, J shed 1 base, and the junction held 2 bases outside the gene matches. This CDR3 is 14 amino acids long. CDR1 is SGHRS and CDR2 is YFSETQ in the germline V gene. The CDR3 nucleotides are TGCGCCAGCAGCTTGACAGGGGAGTCCTACGAGCAGTACTTC. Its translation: CASSLTGESYEQYF.

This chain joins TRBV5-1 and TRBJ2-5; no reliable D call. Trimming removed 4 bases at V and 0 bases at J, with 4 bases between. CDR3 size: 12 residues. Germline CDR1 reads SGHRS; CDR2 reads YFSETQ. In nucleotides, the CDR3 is TGCGCCAGCAGCGGTTACCAAGAGACCCAGTACTTC. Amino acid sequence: CASSGYQETQYF.

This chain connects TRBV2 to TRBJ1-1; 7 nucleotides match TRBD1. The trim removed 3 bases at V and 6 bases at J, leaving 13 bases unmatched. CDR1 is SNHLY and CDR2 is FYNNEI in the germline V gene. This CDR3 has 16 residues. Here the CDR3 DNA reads TGTGCCAGCAGTGACATTTTAGAACAGGGGATACCTGAAGCTTTCTTT. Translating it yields CASSDILEQGIPEAFF.

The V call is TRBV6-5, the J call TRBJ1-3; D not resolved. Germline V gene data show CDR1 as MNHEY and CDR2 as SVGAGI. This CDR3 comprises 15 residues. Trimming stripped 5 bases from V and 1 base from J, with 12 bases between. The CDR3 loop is CASSRGVASGNTIYF. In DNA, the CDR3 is TGTGCCAGCAGTCGCGGGGTTGCGTCTGGAAACACCATATATTTT.

The CDR3 region has the DNA TGTGCCAGCAGCCCACAGGGGGCTTCTAATGAAAAACTGTTTTTT. Residues: CASSPQGASNEKLFF. The genes are TRBV11-2 and TRBJ1-4, with 9 bases identical to TRBD1. The germline CDR1 and CDR2 sequences are SGHAT and FQNNGV. V lost 5 bases and J lost 3; bases outside the gene matches: 4. The CDR3 sequence is 15 residues long.

This CDR3 reads CASSSGDATNEKLFF. The DNA for the CDR3 is TGTGCCAGCAGTTCAGGGGACGCAACTAATGAAAAACTGTTTTTT. The V gene is TRBV6-5, the J gene TRBJ1-4, with D possibly being TRBD1 (6 bases). Per the germline V gene, CDR1 is MNHEY and CDR2 is SVGAGI. Between the trimmed V and J ends, which lost 4 bases and 0 bases, there was a span of 9 bases. CDR3 size: 15 residues.

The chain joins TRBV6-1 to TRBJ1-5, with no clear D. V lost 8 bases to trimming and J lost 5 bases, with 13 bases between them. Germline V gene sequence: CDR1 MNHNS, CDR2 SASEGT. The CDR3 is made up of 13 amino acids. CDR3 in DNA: TGTGCCAGCGCATCCACAGTATATCAGCCCCAGCATTTT. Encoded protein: CASASTVYQPQHF.

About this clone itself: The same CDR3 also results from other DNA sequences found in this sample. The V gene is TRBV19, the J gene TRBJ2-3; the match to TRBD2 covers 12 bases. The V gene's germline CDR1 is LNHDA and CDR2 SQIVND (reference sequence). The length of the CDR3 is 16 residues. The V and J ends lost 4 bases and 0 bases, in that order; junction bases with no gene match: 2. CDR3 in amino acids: CASSTTSGGSTDTQYF. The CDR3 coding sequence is TGTGCCAGTAGTACTACTAGCGGGGGGAGCACAGATACGCAGTATTTT.